Following are 31 T cell receptor beta chains from one sample sequenced in a study of T cell responses to AZD1222 COVID-19 vaccine. The table came from immunoSEQ multiplex PCR; TCRdb's copy has only in-frame clones and leaves some out. The data show 130,000 to 150,000 clones, with roughly nine tenths seen just once and around 4.9% held by the top ten. Sequencing used peripheral blood, obtained on day 0 of AZD1222 vaccination. The source of these receptors is an adult in good health.

The V call is TRBV28, the J call TRBJ2-5; TRBD1 matches 7 bases. The V gene end was trimmed by 5 bases and the J gene end by 2 bases; junction bases not matched to a gene: 8. This CDR3 spans 15 amino acids. Germline CDR1 reads MDHEN; CDR2 reads SYDVKM. The CDR3 reads CASSKPTGIQETQYF. DNA of the CDR3: TGTGCCAGCAGTAAACCGACAGGGATACAAGAGACCCAGTACTTC.

The chain recombines TRBV7-6 with TRBJ1-4; D is possibly TRBD1 (6 bases). The CDR3 has 15 amino acids. CDR1 and CDR2 (germline): SGHVS, FNYEAQ. Trimming left V 3 bases short and J 3 bases short, with 11 bases between. The DNA of the CDR3 is TGTGCCAGCAGCTTGATCCAGGGGTCTAATGAAAAACTGTTTTTT. Translating gives CASSLIQGSNEKLFF.

This clone was detected once. CDR3 amino acids: CASATGNYGYTF. CDR3 nucleotides: TGTGCCAGCGCGACAGGGAACTATGGCTACACCTTC. The V gene is TRBV19, the J gene TRBJ1-2, with TRBD1 matching 7 bases. There are 12 residues in the CDR3. Germline CDR1 LNHDA, CDR2 SQIVND (reference sequence). The junction had 3 bases not matched to a gene; V was cut back by 9 bases and J by 2 bases.

This clone was seen more than once but under ten times. At one end, the junction sequence differs from germline, possibly due to a read error. The gene calls are TRBV19 and TRBJ2-1; TRBD1 matches 10 bases. This CDR3 is 15 amino acids long. From germline, CDR1 is LNHDA and CDR2 SQIVND (reference sequence). DNA of the CDR3: TGTGCCAGTAGGATAGGACAGGGGGTTTCTAATGAGCAGTTCTTC. Its translation is CASRIGQGVSNEQFF.

The chain couples TRBV5-4 to TRBJ2-7; D might be TRBD1 or TRBD2, each matching 5 bases. Germline V lookup: CDR1 SGHNT, CDR2 YYREEE (reference sequence). Trimming left V 0 bases short and J 3 bases short, with 16 bases between. The CDR3 is 16 residues long. The CDR3 DNA reads as TGTGCCAGCAGCTTGGGAGGGACGGAGATCATCTACGAGCAGTACTTC. Amino acids: CASSLGGTEIIYEQYF.

The chain recombines TRBV18 with TRBJ2-4; unclear D gene. Germline CDR1 KGHSH, CDR2 LQKENI. There are 13 residues in the CDR3. The V end was cut by 2 bases, the J end by 6 bases, with 8 bases between. The CDR3: CASSPGPGNIQYF. CDR3 bases: TGTGCCAGCTCACCAGGTCCGGGAAACATTCAGTACTTC.

The chain uses TRBV27 and TRBJ2-1, with 13 bases matching TRBD2. Germline V gene data show CDR1 as MNHEY and CDR2 as SMNVEV (reference sequence). The CDR3 covers 16 residues. The ends lost 5 bases at V and 4 bases at J; junction bases unmatched: 5. DNA for the CDR3: TGTGCCAGCAGTCCCTCGACTAGCGGGAGGTACAATGAGCAGTTCTTC. Translation gives CASSPSTSGRYNEQFF.

The V gene is TRBV19, the J gene TRBJ2-6; D is undetermined. The length of the CDR3 is 16 residues. Trimming removed 4 bases at V and 0 bases at J, with 10 bases between. The germline V gene has CDR1 LNHDA and CDR2 SQIVND (reference sequence). For the CDR3, the DNA is TGTGCCAGTAGTAAGGCGGCAAGCTCTGGGGCCAACGTCCTGACTTTC. Its protein is CASSKAASSGANVLTF.

This rearrangement joins TRBV11-2 to TRBJ2-5, with a possible D match to TRBD1 (7 bases). This CDR3 has 13 amino acids. CDR1 and CDR2 from the germline V gene are SGHAT and FQNNGV. Trimming removed 5 bases at V and 2 bases at J, with 9 bases between. The CDR3 loop is CASSAGQQETQYF. CDR3 bases: TGTGCCAGCAGCGCGGGACAGCAAGAGACCCAGTACTTC.

This chain joins TRBV18 and TRBJ2-3; no clear D gene. The CDR3 covers 12 residues. The V and J ends lost 6 bases and 5 bases respectively, with 9 bases between them. Germline V lookup: CDR1 KGHSH, CDR2 LQKENI. CDR3 sequence (DNA): TGTGCCAGCTCCCGCGCGGAAGATACGCAGTATTTT. Translation gives CASSRAEDTQYF.

This clone was counted once. The chain is built from TRBV7-6 and TRBJ1-3; D not certain. Germline lookup yields CDR1 SGHVS and CDR2 FNYEAQ. The CDR3 is 16 amino acids. With 0 bases removed from V and 0 bases from J, the gap between germline ends came to 9 bases. The CDR3 nucleotides read TGTGCCAGCAGCTTAGCCAATCCGAGCTCTGGAAACACCATATATTTT. It encodes CASSLANPSSGNTIYF.

The rearrangement joins TRBV5-4 to TRBJ2-5, with D perhaps matching TRBD2 (6 bases). The germline CDR1 and CDR2 sequences are SGHNT and YYREEE (reference sequence). The V end lost 4 bases, the J end lost 1 base, and 14 bases lay between the germline ends. CDR3 length: 15 amino acids. CDR3 DNA sequence: TGTGCCAGCAGCACCGGAGGGAACACCCAAGAGACCCAGTACTTC. Translating it yields CASSTGGNTQETQYF.

The CDR3 sequence: CASSSRQGNQEKLFF. DNA for the CDR3: TGTGCCAGCTCATCCAGACAGGGCAATCAAGAAAAACTGTTTTTT. The V gene is TRBV18, the J gene TRBJ1-4; 7 bases are a match to TRBD1. Germline-derived CDR1 and CDR2 are KGHSH and LQKENI. This CDR3 contains 15 residues. Trimming took 5 bases from V and 8 from J; bases not matched to a gene: 11.

V usage is TRBV11-2 and J usage is TRBJ2-7; 9 bases agree with TRBD2. Per the germline V gene, CDR1 is SGHAT and CDR2 is FQNNGV. This CDR3 is 17 amino acids long. After removal of 3 bases from V and 7 bases from J, the junction contained 16 bases not matched to a gene. CDR3 residues: CASSFPPGLALREEQYF. CDR3 nucleotides: TGTGCCAGCAGCTTTCCCCCGGGACTAGCCCTGCGTGAGGAGCAGTACTTC.

J is TRBJ1-1 and V is TRBV5-1; D ambiguous. The CDR3 covers 13 residues. V lost 0 bases, J lost 5 bases, and 8 bases lay in between. Germline CDR1 is SGHRS and CDR2 is YFSETQ. DNA for the CDR3: TGCGCCAGCAGCTTGGAAGGAAATACTGAAGCTTTCTTT. Translating gives CASSLEGNTEAFF.

The chain has TRBV27 and TRBJ1-2; 8 bases fit TRBD1. The junction had 6 bases not matched to a gene; V was cut back by 5 bases and J by 7 bases. The CDR3 consists of 13 residues. The germline CDR1 and CDR2 sequences are MNHEY and SMNVEV (reference sequence). The CDR3 bases are TGTGCCAGCAGTCCGCAGGGGGCCGGTGGCTACACCTTC. This sequence encodes CASSPQGAGGYTF.

The V gene is TRBV7-8, the J gene TRBJ2-7; D is ambiguous. V was trimmed by 4 bases and J by 6 bases, leaving 13 bases between them. The length of the CDR3 is 13 residues. Germline V lookup: CDR1 SGHVS, CDR2 FQNEAQ. CDR3 residues: CASSSYSLSEQYF. The CDR3 coding sequence is TGTGCCAGCAGCTCTTACTCCTTGTCCGAGCAGTACTTC.

The V and J genes are TRBV5-4 and TRBJ2-7, with TRBD1 matching 9 bases. CDR3 size: 13 residues. The V segment lost 7 bases and the J segment 6 bases; nucleotides outside the gene matches: 8. From germline, CDR1 is SGHNT and CDR2 YYREEE (reference sequence). The CDR3 DNA sequence: TGTGCCAGCCGTACACAGGGGGCTCCCGAGCAGTACTTC. The encoded protein is CASRTQGAPEQYF. Complete variable domain (other parts from reference TRBV5-4 and TRBJ2-7): ETGVTQSPTHLIKTRGQQVTLRCSSQSGHNTVSWYQQALGQGPQFIFQYYREEENGRGNFPPRFSGLQFPNYSSELNVNALELDDSALYLCASRTQGAPEQYFGPGTRLTVT.

V usage is TRBV19 and J usage is TRBJ2-1; no definite D call. V was cut by 9 bases and J by 3 bases, with 18 bases left in between. This CDR3 is 15 amino acids long. CDR1 and CDR2 (germline): LNHDA, SQIVND (reference sequence). The CDR3 nucleotides read TGTGCCAGCCAAGTGAGGCGAGACCACTACAATGAGCAGTTCTTC. Translation: CASQVRRDHYNEQFF.

The chain couples TRBV28 to TRBJ1-2; 8 bases align to TRBD1. Germline-derived CDR1 and CDR2 are MDHEN and SYDVKM. With 11 bases clipped from V and 7 bases from J, the junction kept 9 bases outside the gene matches. This CDR3 comprises 12 residues. CDR3 DNA sequence: TGTGCCGGTTGGGACAGGTTGAGTGGCTACACCTTC. Translated, it gives CAGWDRLSGYTF.

This clone was recorded a few times. The chain carries TRBV11-2 and TRBJ2-7, with D possibly TRBD2 on 5 matching bases. This CDR3 region has 14 residues. The germline V gene encodes CDR1 SGHAT and CDR2 FQNNGV. Trimming took off 8 bases at V and 0 bases at J, with 14 bases between the two ends. CDR3 DNA sequence: TGTGCCAGCCTTTCCTCTCGGGACTCCTACGAGCAGTACTTC. Its protein product is CASLSSRDSYEQYF.

To note about this clone: Additional DNA sequences in this sample encode the identical CDR3. The chain employs TRBV7-9 and TRBJ1-4; TRBD1 matches 7 bases. The CDR3 is 15 amino acids. CDR1 SEHNR and CDR2 FQNEAQ come from the germline V gene (reference sequence). With 5 bases clipped from V and 5 bases from J, the junction kept 8 bases outside the gene matches. The CDR3 reads CASSPRQGLNEKLFF. CDR3 DNA sequence: TGTGCCAGCAGCCCTAGACAGGGACTGAATGAAAAACTGTTTTTT.

The chain is built from TRBV30 and TRBJ2-2; tentative D call: TRBD1 (6 bases). V shed 2 bases and J shed 7 bases, with 26 bases lying between them. Germline V CDR1 and CDR2: GTSNPN, SVGIG (reference sequence). This CDR3 region has 18 residues. In nucleotides, the CDR3 is TGTGCCTGGAGTCCCTCCCGATGGGCCAGGGGATTTAACGGGGAGCTGTTTTTT. Its protein product is CAWSPSRWARGFNGELFF.

The chain employs TRBV28 and TRBJ1-2; TRBD1 is a possible D gene (5 bases). There are 15 residues in the CDR3. From germline, CDR1 is MDHEN and CDR2 SYDVKM. Trimming took 3 bases from V and 7 from J, leaving 18 bases between them. The CDR3 DNA reads as TGTGCCAGCAGTTTGCCTCAGGGTGGTTTAGCTGGCTACACCTTC. This codes for CASSLPQGGLAGYTF.

In DNA, the CDR3 is TGTGCCAGCTCACTTCAAATAACAGGGACCACCGGGGAGCTGTTTTTT. Amino acids: CASSLQITGTTGELFF. This chain uses TRBV18 with TRBJ2-2, with a possible D match to TRBD1 (6 bases). Per the germline V gene, CDR1 is KGHSH and CDR2 is LQKENI. CDR3 length: 16 residues. Trimming took 4 bases from V and 4 from J, leaving 16 bases between them.

The gene calls are TRBV19 and TRBJ2-3, with D uncertain. The CDR3 covers 14 residues. Germline CDR1 is LNHDA and CDR2 is SQIVND (reference sequence). V lost 3 bases to trimming and J lost 0 bases, with 7 bases between them. The CDR3 region is CASSMRVSTDTQYF. CDR3 bases: TGTGCCAGTAGTATGAGAGTGAGCACAGATACGCAGTATTTT.

This clone was seen just once. This chain connects TRBV19 to TRBJ1-5, with 9 bases fitting TRBD1. After removal of 5 bases from V and 6 bases from J, the junction contained 5 bases not matched to a gene. The CDR3 contains 14 residues. The germline CDR1 and CDR2 sequences are LNHDA and SQIVND (reference sequence). The DNA for the CDR3 is TGTGCCAGTAGTGACAGGGGGTTCGCTCAGCCCCAGCATTTT. Protein sequence: CASSDRGFAQPQHF.

V usage is TRBV2 and J usage is TRBJ2-1, with 15 bases fitting TRBD2. With V trimmed by 5 bases and J by 12 bases, 5 bases remained unmatched. This CDR3 contains 14 residues. Per germline, CDR1 SNHLY and CDR2 FYNNEI. In DNA form, the CDR3 reads TGTGCCAGCAGTTCCGGGACTAGCGGGGGGAGGCAGTTCTTC. Its protein is CASSSGTSGGRQFF.

The V call is TRBV7-2, the J call TRBJ2-3; the D is unclear. The germline CDR1 and CDR2 sequences are SGHTA and FQGNSA. This CDR3 is 14 amino acids long. V was cut by 0 bases and J by 2 bases, with 6 bases left in between. The CDR3, as DNA: TGTGCCAGCAGCTTAGCCGTTCCCACAGATACGCAGTATTTT. It encodes CASSLAVPTDTQYF. Full variable domain (rest looked up from reference TRBV7-2 and TRBJ2-3): GAGVSQSPSNKVTEKGKDVELRCDPISGHTALYWYRQSLGQGLEFLIYFQGNSAPDKSGLPSDRFSAERTGGSVSTLTIQRTQQEDSAVYLCASSLAVPTDTQYFGPGTRLTVL.

V is TRBV9 and J is TRBJ1-1; D is ambiguous. Germline CDR1 is SGDLS and CDR2 is YYNGEE. With 4 bases removed from V and 0 bases from J, the gap between germline ends came to 10 bases. The CDR3 spans 14 residues. CDR3 residues: CASSFRTVNTEAFF. The CDR3 DNA follows: TGTGCCAGCAGCTTTCGGACGGTGAACACTGAAGCTTTCTTT.

This sequence joins TRBV18 and TRBJ1-4, with 7 bases that match TRBD1. J was trimmed by 8 bases and V by 4 bases; bases with no gene match: 10. This CDR3 region has 15 residues. Germline loops: CDR1 KGHSH, CDR2 LQKENI. The CDR3 nucleotides read TGTGCCAGCTCACAATTACAGGGGTCTCAAGAAAAACTGTTTTTT. Residues: CASSQLQGSQEKLFF.